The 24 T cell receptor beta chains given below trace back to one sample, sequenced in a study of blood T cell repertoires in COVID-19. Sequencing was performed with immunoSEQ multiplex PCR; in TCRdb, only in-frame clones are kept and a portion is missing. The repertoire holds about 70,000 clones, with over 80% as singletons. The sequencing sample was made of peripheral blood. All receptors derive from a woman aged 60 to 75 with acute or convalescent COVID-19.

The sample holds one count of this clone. CDR3 in amino acids: CASTRSGANVLTF. The CDR3 DNA reads as TGTGCCAGCACCCGGTCTGGGGCCAACGTCCTGACTTTC. The chain is built from TRBV5-6 and TRBJ2-6; D is unresolved. The V and J ends lost 6 bases and 1 base respectively, with 5 bases between them. From germline, CDR1 is SGHDT and CDR2 YYEEEE. This CDR3 spans 13 amino acids.

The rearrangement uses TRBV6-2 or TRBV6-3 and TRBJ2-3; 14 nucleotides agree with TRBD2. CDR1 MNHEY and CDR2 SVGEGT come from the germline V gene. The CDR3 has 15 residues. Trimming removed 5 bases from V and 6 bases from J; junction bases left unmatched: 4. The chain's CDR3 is CASSRLAGGIDTQYF. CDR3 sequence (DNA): TGTGCCAGCAGTCGACTAGCGGGAGGGATCGATACGCAGTATTTT.

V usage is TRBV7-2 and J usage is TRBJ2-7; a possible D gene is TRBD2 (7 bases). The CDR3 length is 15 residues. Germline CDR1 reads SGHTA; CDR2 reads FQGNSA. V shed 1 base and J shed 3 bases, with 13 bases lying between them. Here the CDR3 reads CASSLEGGQFYEQYF. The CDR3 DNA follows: TGTGCCAGCAGCTTAGAGGGGGGGCAGTTCTACGAGCAGTACTTC.

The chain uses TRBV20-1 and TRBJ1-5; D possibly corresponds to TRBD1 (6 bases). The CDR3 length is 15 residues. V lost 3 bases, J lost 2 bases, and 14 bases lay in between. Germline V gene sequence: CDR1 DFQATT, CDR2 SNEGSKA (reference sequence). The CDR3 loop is CSASPRGARNQPQHF. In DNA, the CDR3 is TGCAGTGCTAGTCCCAGGGGTGCGCGCAATCAGCCCCAGCATTTT.

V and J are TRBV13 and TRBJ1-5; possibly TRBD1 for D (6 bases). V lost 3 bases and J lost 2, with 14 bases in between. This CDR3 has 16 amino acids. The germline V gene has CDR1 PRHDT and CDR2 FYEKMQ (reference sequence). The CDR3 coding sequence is TGTGCCAGCAGCTTCCGACAGGCCCAGGGCAATCAGCCCCAGCATTTT. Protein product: CASSFRQAQGNQPQHF.

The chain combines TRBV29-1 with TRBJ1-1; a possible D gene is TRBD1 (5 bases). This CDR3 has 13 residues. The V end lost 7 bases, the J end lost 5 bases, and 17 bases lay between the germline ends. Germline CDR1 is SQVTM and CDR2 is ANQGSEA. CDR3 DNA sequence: TGCAGCGCTGGGGGGGGAGAACGAACTGAAGCTTTCTTT. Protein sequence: CSAGGGERTEAFF.

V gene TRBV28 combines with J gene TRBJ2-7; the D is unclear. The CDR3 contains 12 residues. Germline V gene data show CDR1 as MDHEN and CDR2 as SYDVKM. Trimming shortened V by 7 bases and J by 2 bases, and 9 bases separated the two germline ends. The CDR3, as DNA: TGTGCCAGCATCGGAGCGACCTACGAGCAGTACTTC. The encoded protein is CASIGATYEQYF.

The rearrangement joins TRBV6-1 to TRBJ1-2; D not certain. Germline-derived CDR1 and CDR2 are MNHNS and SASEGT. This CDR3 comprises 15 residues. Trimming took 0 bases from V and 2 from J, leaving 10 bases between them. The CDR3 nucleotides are TGTGCCAGCAGTGAAGCCGGGGAAATAAACTATGGCTACACCTTC. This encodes CASSEAGEINYGYTF.

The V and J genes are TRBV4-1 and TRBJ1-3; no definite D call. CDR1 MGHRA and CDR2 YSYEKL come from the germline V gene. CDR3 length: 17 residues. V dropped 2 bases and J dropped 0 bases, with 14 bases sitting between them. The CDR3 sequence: CASSQNPLGSSGNTIYF. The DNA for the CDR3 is TGCGCCAGCAGCCAAAACCCACTCGGGAGCTCTGGAAACACCATATATTTT.

CDR3 protein: CASSHRGSSGRGGTGELFF. For the CDR3, the DNA is TGTGCCAGCAGCCATAGAGGATCTAGCGGGAGAGGCGGGACCGGGGAGCTGTTTTTT. The genes are TRBV11-3 and TRBJ2-2; 10 bases fit TRBD2. The CDR3 is 19 amino acids. The V gene end was trimmed by 5 bases and the J gene end by 5 bases; junction bases not matched to a gene: 17. Germline lookup yields CDR1 SGHNT and CDR2 YENEEA. The entire variable domain, with the rest obtained from reference TRBV11-3 and TRBJ2-2, is as follows: EAGVVQSPRYKIIEKKQPVAFWCNPISGHNTLYWYLQNLGQGPELLIRYENEEAVDDSQLPKDRFSAERLKGVDSTLKIQPAELGDSAVYLCASSHRGSSGRGGTGELFFGEGSRLTVL.

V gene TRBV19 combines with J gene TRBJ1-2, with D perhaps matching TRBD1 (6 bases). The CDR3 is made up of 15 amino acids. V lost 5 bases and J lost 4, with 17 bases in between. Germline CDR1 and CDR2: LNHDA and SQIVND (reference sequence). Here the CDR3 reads CASSPDRMTTYGYTF. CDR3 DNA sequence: TGTGCCAGTAGTCCAGACAGGATGACGACCTATGGCTACACCTTC.

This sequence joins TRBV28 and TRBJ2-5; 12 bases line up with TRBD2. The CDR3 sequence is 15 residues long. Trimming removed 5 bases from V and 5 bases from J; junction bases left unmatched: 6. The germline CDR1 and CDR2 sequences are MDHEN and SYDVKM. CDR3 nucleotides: TGTGCCAGCAGTCGACTAGCGGGGGTTTTGGAGACCCAGTACTTC. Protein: CASSRLAGVLETQYF.

CDR3 sequence (DNA): TGTGCCAGCAGCCACACGGTCGGGACAGAGTACTACGAGCAGTACTTC. It specifies CASSHTVGTEYYEQYF. The chain has TRBV7-9 and TRBJ2-7; 7 positions agree with TRBD1. This CDR3 contains 16 residues. Germline V gene data show CDR1 as SEHNR and CDR2 as FQNEAQ (reference sequence). J gave up 3 bases and V 5 bases, and 13 bases lay outside the gene matches.

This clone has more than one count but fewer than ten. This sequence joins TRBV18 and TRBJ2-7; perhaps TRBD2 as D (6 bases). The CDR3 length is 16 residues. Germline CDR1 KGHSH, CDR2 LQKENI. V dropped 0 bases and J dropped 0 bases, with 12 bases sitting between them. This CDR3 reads CASSPPRGTGSYEQYF. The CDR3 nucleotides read TGTGCCAGCTCACCACCGCGCGGGACTGGCTCCTACGAGCAGTACTTC.

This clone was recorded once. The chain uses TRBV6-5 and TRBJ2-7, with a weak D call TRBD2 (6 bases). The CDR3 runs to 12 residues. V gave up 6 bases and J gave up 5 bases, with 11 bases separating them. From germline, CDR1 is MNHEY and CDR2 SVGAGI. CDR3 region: CASRRDGHEQYF. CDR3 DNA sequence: TGTGCCAGCAGGCGGGACGGCCACGAGCAGTACTTC.

CDR3 DNA: TGTGCCAGCAGTTTCGCGGGGGGCGGGGCCGGGGAGCTGTTTTTT. It translates to CASSFAGGGAGELFF. V gene TRBV27 combines with J gene TRBJ2-2; TRBD2 agrees at 8 bases. This CDR3 has 15 residues. The germline V gene encodes CDR1 MNHEY and CDR2 SMNVEV (reference sequence). The junction had 6 bases not matched to a gene; V was cut back by 3 bases and J by 6 bases.

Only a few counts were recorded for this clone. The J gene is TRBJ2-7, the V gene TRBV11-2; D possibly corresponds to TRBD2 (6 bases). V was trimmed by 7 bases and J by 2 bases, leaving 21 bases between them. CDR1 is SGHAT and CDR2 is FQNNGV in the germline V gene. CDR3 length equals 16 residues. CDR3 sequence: CASTPRREQGPYEQYF. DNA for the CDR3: TGTGCCAGCACCCCCCGCCGGGAGCAGGGCCCCTACGAGCAGTACTTC. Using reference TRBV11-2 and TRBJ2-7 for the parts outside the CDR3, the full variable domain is EAGVAQSPRYKIIEKRQSVAFWCNPISGHATLYWYQQILGQGPKLLIQFQNNGVVDDSQLPKDRFSAERLKGVDSTLKIQPAKLEDSAVYLCASTPRREQGPYEQYFGPGTRLTVT.

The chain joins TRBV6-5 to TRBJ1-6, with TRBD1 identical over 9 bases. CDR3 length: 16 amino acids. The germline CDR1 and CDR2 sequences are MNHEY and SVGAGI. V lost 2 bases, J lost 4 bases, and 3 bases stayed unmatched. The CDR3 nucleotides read TGTGCCAGCAGTTACGGGACAGGGCGTTATAATTCACCCCTCCACTTT. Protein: CASSYGTGRYNSPLHF.

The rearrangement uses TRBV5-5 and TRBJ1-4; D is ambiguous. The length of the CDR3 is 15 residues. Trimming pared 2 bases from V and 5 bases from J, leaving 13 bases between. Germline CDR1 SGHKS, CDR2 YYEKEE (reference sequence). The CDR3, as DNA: TGTGCCAGCAGCTTAAGTAGAAGTTTCAATGAAAAACTGTTTTTT. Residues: CASSLSRSFNEKLFF.

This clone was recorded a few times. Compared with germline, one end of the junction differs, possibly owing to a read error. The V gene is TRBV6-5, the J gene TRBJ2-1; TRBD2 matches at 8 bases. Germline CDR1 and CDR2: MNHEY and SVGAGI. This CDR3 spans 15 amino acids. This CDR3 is CASSDSGGRTVEQFF. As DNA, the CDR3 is TGTGCCAGCAGTGACTCGGGGGGGCGTACGGTTGAGCAGTTCTTC.

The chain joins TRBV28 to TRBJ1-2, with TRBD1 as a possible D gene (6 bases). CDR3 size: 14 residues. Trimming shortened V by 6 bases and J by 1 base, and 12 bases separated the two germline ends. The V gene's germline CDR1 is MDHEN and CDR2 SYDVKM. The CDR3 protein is CASRPEGGNYGYTF. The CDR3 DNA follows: TGTGCCAGCAGACCAGAAGGGGGTAACTATGGCTACACCTTC.

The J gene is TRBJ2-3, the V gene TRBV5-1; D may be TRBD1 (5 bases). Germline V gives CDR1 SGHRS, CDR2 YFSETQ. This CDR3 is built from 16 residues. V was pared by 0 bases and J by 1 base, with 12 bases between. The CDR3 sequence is CASSLGIGQGTDTQYF. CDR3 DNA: TGCGCCAGCAGCTTGGGAATTGGACAAGGCACAGATACGCAGTATTTT.

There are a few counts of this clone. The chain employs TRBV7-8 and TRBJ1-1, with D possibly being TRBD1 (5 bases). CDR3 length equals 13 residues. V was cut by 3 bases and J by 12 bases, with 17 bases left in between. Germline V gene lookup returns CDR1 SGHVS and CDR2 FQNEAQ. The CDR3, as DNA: TGTGCCAGCAGCTTCCTCCAAGGGGCGACGCCTTTCTTT. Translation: CASSFLQGATPFF.

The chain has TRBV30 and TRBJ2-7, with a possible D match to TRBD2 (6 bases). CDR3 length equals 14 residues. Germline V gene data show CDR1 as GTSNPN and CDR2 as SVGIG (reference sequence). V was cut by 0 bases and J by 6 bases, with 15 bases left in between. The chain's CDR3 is CAWSVPPGVSEQYF. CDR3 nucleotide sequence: TGTGCCTGGAGTGTACCCCCGGGAGTGAGCGAGCAGTACTTC.